What follows are 2 T cell receptor beta chains derived from one specimen sequenced in a study of blood T cell repertoires in COVID-19. TCRdb's copy holds only in-frame clones and misses some; the assay was immunoSEQ multiplex PCR. The data show 190,000 or so clones, around 94% seen once. The sequenced sample consisted of peripheral blood. These TCRs come from a young man with COVID-19, enrolled during active disease.

The chain employs TRBV11-2 and TRBJ1-1; maybe TRBD1 (5 bases). Trimming left V 4 bases short and J 10 bases short, with 13 bases between. This CDR3 comprises 12 residues. Per germline, CDR1 SGHAT and CDR2 FQNNGV. The CDR3 sequence is CASSSTGGGAFF. CDR3 coding DNA: TGTGCCAGCAGCTCCACAGGCGGGGGAGCTTTCTTT. The variable domain in full, completed from reference TRBV11-2 and TRBJ1-1, reads EAGVAQSPRYKIIEKRQSVAFWCNPISGHATLYWYQQILGQGPKLLIQFQNNGVVDDSQLPKDRFSAERLKGVDSTLKIQPAKLEDSAVYLCASSSTGGGAFFGQGTRLTVV.

The chain is built from TRBV5-1 and TRBJ2-2; 12 nucleotides agree with TRBD2. Germline V lookup: CDR1 SGHRS, CDR2 YFSETQ. The CDR3 contains 18 residues. V was clipped by 2 bases and J by 6 bases; unmatched bases: 11. CDR3 nucleotides: TGCGCCAGCAGCTTCCAAGGGACTAGCGGGCCCTGGGCCGGGGAGCTGTTTTTT. Translated: CASSFQGTSGPWAGELFF.